This T cell receptor (beta chain) was sequenced during a study of blood T cell repertoires in COVID-19 (dated by TCRdb to 2020 to 2021). At the level of the whole study: Samples from collaborators originated in the United States, Italy and Spain and spanned both the acute and convalescent phases of COVID-19. The material from the prospective study consisted of cDNA or gDNA derived from T cells, B-cell-depleted T cells, or PBMCs. The dataset comprised deeply sampled blood TCRbeta repertoires from subjects exposed to, actively infected with, or recovered from COVID-19. The repertoires were released in a freely available public database intended as a resource for research on the immune response to SARS-CoV-2. The samples were drawn from two sources: the first 160 participants of the ongoing ImmuneRACE study, and 1,000 to 1,500 subjects contributed by 6 global collaborators. The sample metadata nearly always contained a de-identified subject ID, COVID-19 status, age in years and sex. Where available, HLA class I and class II types were taken from metadata supplied by the sample provider and were not determined by assay-based typing.

The immunoSEQ Assay, a bias-controlled multiplex PCR, was used to amplify TCRbeta CDR3 regions from genomic DNA. The authors' pipeline ran thus. The number of nucleated cells in each sample was estimated from the amplification of reference gene primers within the assay. To quantify the absolute abundance of each unique TCRbeta CDR3 rearrangement, sequence reads were collapsed and filtered. Productive Simpson clonality was computed per sample as the square root of Simpson's diversity index over productive rearrangements. The source is immuneACCESS, and TCRdb retained only in-frame sequences with V and J called. Part of the clones is not carried over; for the studies checked, unresolved V genes explain less than half of this, and the remainder is unexplained. That table furnishes V, J and clone size, whereas the DNA furnished D and trimming. This sample holds approximately 340,000 clones; roughly 87% were observed only once. 7.5% to 10% of the sample rests with the top ten.

The CDR3 has 14 amino acids, counting the end cysteine and phenylalanine. The entry retains the CDR3 DNA only, 42 bases that are in frame from base 1. V lost 5 bases and J lost 6 bases, and the count of bases not matched to a germline gene is 6. CDR1 MNHEY and CDR2 SVGAGI were looked up in the germline V gene. Findings and caveats that apply to the study as a whole: The amount of clinical and demographic metadata varied by source and participant and was provided uncurated.

About this clone: It has no known antigen specificity. Per-nucleotide qualities are absent, and no much larger clonotype sits a single base away.

In Seattle, one collaborating source enrolled patients while the infection was active and tracked those patients longitudinally over the course of disease. Collaborating institutions collected whole blood in K2EDTA tubes following their own protocols. For TCRbeta analysis, collaborator samples were shipped as frozen whole blood, as isolated PBMCs, or as DNA extracted from either sample type. The clonotype originates from a man in his thirties or forties with COVID-19, enrolled during active disease. Sequenced material: peripheral blood. The chain employs TRBV6-5 and TRBJ2-1; 8 bases in between match TRBD2. The CDR3 region reads CASSRTSTGNEQFF. In nucleotides, the sequence is TGTGCCAGCAGTAGGACTAGCACTGGCAATGAGCAGTTCTTC.